The 17 T cell receptor beta chains presented below share a single source sample, sequenced in a study of human T cells and chemical hapten exposure. Documented time point: patch test 1, 2 weeks after DPC sensitization. Documented treatment: therapeutic diphenylcyclopropenone sensitization with weekly scalp DPC. Each CDR3 protein gets one entry after TCRdb re-called the RACE reads with MiXCR. Here the sample spans tens of thousands of distinct CDR3 sequences, more than 9% being singletons. The specimen was whole blood, collected in connection with sensitization to the hapten diphenylcyclopropenone (DPC). The origin of the receptors is a man aged 40-49 years with alopecia areata. Some clones in this sample may be carry-over from other donors' samples.

This clonotype was detected a few times. The V call is TRBV19, the J call TRBJ1-2, with D possibly matching TRBD1 (5 bases). This CDR3 has 14 residues. V lost 4 bases to trimming and J lost 6 bases, with 15 bases between them. CDR1 and CDR2 from the germline V gene are LNHDA and SQIVND (reference sequence). CDR3 sequence (DNA): TGTGCCAGTAGTACCAAGGGGTATTGGGATGGCTACACCTTC. It codes for CASSTKGYWDGYTF.

The CDR3 protein is CASSPPGRSYNEQFF. The CDR3 DNA reads TGTGCCAGCAGTCCGCCCGGGAGGTCCTACAATGAGCAGTTCTTC. J is TRBJ2-1 and V is TRBV12-3 or TRBV12-4; 7 nucleotides align to TRBD2. V was pared by 5 bases and J by 1 base, with 5 bases of the junction left unmatched. This CDR3 comprises 15 residues.

At least ten counts were recorded for this clonotype. The J gene is TRBJ1-1, the V gene TRBV20-1, with a possible D match to TRBD1 (6 bases). This CDR3 comprises 14 residues. In germline, CDR1 is DFQATT, CDR2 SNEGSKA (reference sequence). Between the trimmed V and J ends, which lost 6 bases and 1 base, there was a span of 15 bases. DNA of the CDR3: TGCAGTGCATACAGACAGGATAAGAACACTGAAGCTTTCTTT. As protein: CSAYRQDKNTEAFF.

This clonotype has only a few counts. J is TRBJ2-7 and V is TRBV7-3; D possibly corresponds to TRBD2 (6 bases). This CDR3 spans 14 amino acids. V lost 3 bases, J lost 12 bases, and 21 bases lay in between. Looked up from germline, CDR1 is SGHTA and CDR2 is FQGTGA. The CDR3 nucleotides are TGTGCCAGCAGCTTGGTGGAGGCTGGGGAGGCTGGGTACTTC. This translates into CASSLVEAGEAGYF. The full variable domain, completed using reference TRBV7-3 and TRBJ2-7, is GAGVSQTPSNKVTEKGKYVELRCDPISGHTALYWYRQSLGQGPEFLIYFQGTGAADDSGLPNDRFFAVRPEGSVSTLKIQRTERGDSAVYLCASSLVEAGEAGYFGPGTRLTVT.

The chain recombines TRBV9 with TRBJ2-7; D is uncertain. Trimming stripped 0 bases from V and 0 bases from J, with 4 bases between. CDR3 length equals 13 residues. The germline CDR1 and CDR2 sequences are SGDLS and YYNGEE. The CDR3 nucleotides read TGTGCCAGCAGCGTAGGGAACTCCTACGAGCAGTACTTC. The encoded protein is CASSVGNSYEQYF.

The chain has TRBV12-3 or TRBV12-4 and TRBJ1-1; D ambiguous. The CDR3 is 11 residues long. V dropped 10 bases and J dropped 1 base, with 7 bases sitting between them. CDR3 DNA: TGTGCCACCGGGAGGAACACTGAAGCTTTCTTT. Its protein product is CATGRNTEAFF.

This clonotype has more than one count but fewer than ten. The CDR3 is CASSTSGGRETQYF. For the CDR3, the DNA is TGTGCCAGCAGCACCTCCGGGGGCCGAGAGACCCAGTACTTC. The chain carries TRBV7-9 and TRBJ2-5; tentatively, D is TRBD1 or TRBD2 (6 bases each). The CDR3 consists of 14 residues. CDR1 and CDR2 (germline): SEHNR, FQNEAQ (reference sequence). V lost 5 bases and J 4 bases, leaving 14 bases between the germline ends.

This clonotype appeared a few times. V and J are TRBV7-9 and TRBJ1-1; D is uncertain. The length of the CDR3 is 13 residues. Germline V gene lookup returns CDR1 SEHNR and CDR2 FQNEAQ (reference sequence). Trimming took off 0 bases at V and 6 bases at J, with 8 bases between the two ends. The CDR3 spells CASSLATSAEAFF. The CDR3 nucleotides are TGTGCCAGCAGCTTAGCAACGTCGGCTGAAGCTTTCTTT.

This clonotype was observed at least ten times. The chain links TRBV4-2 to TRBJ2-6; the D is unclear. This CDR3 is 16 amino acids long. The germline CDR1 and CDR2 sequences are LGHNA and YNFKEQ. V was clipped by 3 bases and J by 1 base, with 10 bases between them. The DNA of the CDR3 is TGTGCCAGCAGCCAGTTCCAGGCGTCTGGGGCCAACGTCCTGACTTTC. Amino acid sequence: CASSQFQASGANVLTF.

This clonotype was detected a few times. The chain couples TRBV11-3 to TRBJ2-3; TRBD2 matches at 12 bases. After removal of 6 bases from V and 1 base from J, the junction contained 11 bases not matched to a gene. The CDR3 runs 18 residues. Germline-derived CDR1 and CDR2 are SGHNT and YENEEA. In DNA, the CDR3 is TGTGCCAGCAGAACGGGACTAGCGGGCCCGGGTGGCACAGATACGCAGTATTTT. This codes for CASRTGLAGPGGTDTQYF. The full variable domain, in which reference TRBV11-3 and TRBJ2-3 provide the parts outside the CDR3, is EAGVVQSPRYKIIEKKQPVAFWCNPISGHNTLYWYLQNLGQGPELLIRYENEEAVDDSQLPKDRFSAERLKGVDSTLKIQPAELGDSAVYLCASRTGLAGPGGTDTQYFGPGTRLTVL.

This clonotype was detected a few times. This chain connects TRBV4-2 to TRBJ2-6, with TRBD1 matching 9 bases. This CDR3 spans 23 amino acids. Per the germline V gene, CDR1 is LGHNA and CDR2 is YNFKEQ. V trimming: 5 bases; J trimming: 0 bases; junction bases outside the gene matches: 23. CDR3 nucleotide sequence: TGTGCCAGCAGCTACATCTCCGGGACAGGGCCGCCCCAAGGGATCTCTGGGGCCAACGTCCTGACTTTC. It codes for CASSYISGTGPPQGISGANVLTF.

This clonotype was found many times. The chain carries TRBV28 and TRBJ2-2; TRBD2 matches at 8 bases. This CDR3 has 11 amino acids. Germline V gives CDR1 MDHEN, CDR2 SYDVKM. This CDR3 reads CQQREPGELFF. The CDR3 coding sequence is TGTCAACAGCGGGAGCCCGGGGAGCTGTTTTTT. The whole variable domain, remainder taken from reference TRBV28 and TRBJ2-2, is DVKVTQSSRYLVKRTGEKVFLECVQDMDHENMFWYRQDPGLGLRLIYFSYDVKMKEKGDIPEGYSVSREKKERFSLILESASTNQTSMYLCQQREPGELFFGEGSRLTVL.

This clonotype was seen only a few times. J is TRBJ1-4 and V is TRBV20-1, with D maybe TRBD1 (5 bases). The V gene lost 6 bases and the J gene lost 4 bases, with 12 bases spanning the gap. The germline V gene encodes CDR1 DFQATT and CDR2 SNEGSKA (reference sequence). The CDR3 totals 13 residues. The CDR3 bases are TGCAGTGCAGACAGCGCCCGTAATGAAAAACTGTTTTTT. This sequence encodes CSADSARNEKLFF.

This clonotype was counted many times. The chain joins TRBV24-1 to TRBJ2-7; no clear D gene. CDR1 KGHDR and CDR2 SFDVKD come from the germline V gene. This CDR3 is 13 amino acids long. Trimming left V 3 bases short and J 7 bases short, with 12 bases between. CDR3 amino acids: CATSDPPELEQYF. CDR3 sequence (DNA): TGTGCCACCAGTGATCCCCCGGAGTTGGAGCAGTACTTC.

The chain recombines TRBV5-4 with TRBJ1-1; 8 bases fit TRBD1. V was clipped by 0 bases and J by 6 bases; unmatched bases: 7. Germline loops: CDR1 SGHNT, CDR2 YYREEE (reference sequence). The CDR3 is 15 residues long. CDR3 coding DNA: TGTGCCAGCAGCTTGGAAACAGGGGGAATTTCTGAAGCTTTCTTT. Protein sequence: CASSLETGGISEAFF. Drawing the rest from reference TRBV5-4 and TRBJ1-1, the complete variable domain is ETGVTQSPTHLIKTRGQQVTLRCSSQSGHNTVSWYQQALGQGPQFIFQYYREEENGRGNFPPRFSGLQFPNYSSELNVNALELDDSALYLCASSLETGGISEAFFGQGTRLTVV.

This clonotype has a count of ten or more. The J gene is TRBJ2-5, the V gene TRBV6-5; 7 nucleotides match TRBD2. This CDR3 comprises 16 residues. Germline CDR1 reads MNHEY; CDR2 reads SVGAGI. V was pared by 5 bases and J by 3 bases, with 12 bases of the junction left unmatched. CDR3 bases: TGTGCCAGCAGTCGCCGATGGGCGGGGGAAAAAGAGACCCAGTACTTC. Translating gives CASSRRWAGEKETQYF.

The chain carries TRBV4-3 and TRBJ2-4; 8 bases fit TRBD2. The V and J ends lost 0 bases and 6 bases, in that order; junction bases with no gene match: 4. CDR1 and CDR2 (germline): LGHNA, YSLEER. The CDR3 length is 15 residues. The CDR3 spells CASSQDPAGVNIQYF. The CDR3 DNA follows: TGCGCCAGCAGCCAAGATCCAGCGGGAGTAAACATTCAGTACTTC.